This is a list of T cell receptor beta chains from one sample in a study of T cell changes during pregnancy in multiple sclerosis. Generated by immunoSEQ multiplex PCR, the TCRdb table keeps only in-frame clones and is missing some. In the table there are tens of thousands of clones, around 90% of which are singletons. Sequenced material: CD8+ T cells from peripheral blood mononuclear cells, taken in the second trimester of pregnancy. All receptors come from a female donor with multiple sclerosis, enrolled in a pregnancy study. CDR3s include the opening cysteine and the closing phenylalanine or tryptophan. The D gene is left open where the match is weak. A row's size may be missing; if present it is once, few, many or a size class.

CDR3 DNA | CDR3 protein | clone size | J gene | V gene | D gene
TGCGCCAGCAACGCCGCACTAGCGGGTTACAATGAGCAGTTCTTC | CASNAALAGYNEQFF | NA | TRBJ2-1 | TRBV4-3 | TRBD2
TGTGCCAGCAGCCCCAGACAGGGTGAGATCGCGGCCCCCTACTATGGCTACACCTTC | CASSPRQGEIAAPYYGYTF | NA | TRBJ1-2 | TRBV7-2 | TRBD1
TGTGCCACCGGGGGGGCCAGAGATGAGCAGTTCTTC | CATGGARDEQFF | few | TRBJ2-1 | TRBV6-6 | TRBD2
TGTGCCAGCAGTTTAGGGGGAGCGCCAGATACGCAGTATTTT | CASSLGGAPDTQYF | NA | TRBJ2-3 | TRBV9 | NA
TGTGCCAGCAGCGGGACAGGTATTCAAGAGACCCAGTACTTC | CASSGTGIQETQYF | NA | TRBJ2-5 | TRBV9 | TRBD1
TGCGCCAGCAGCCAGAATATAGTTCCCCAGTTCTTC | CASSQNIVPQFF | few | TRBJ2-1 | TRBV4-1 | NA
TGTGCCTGGAGTGCCAGACTAGCGGGGGGCCTTCACGACTCCTACGAGCAGTACTTC | CAWSARLAGGLHDSYEQYF | once | TRBJ2-7 | TRBV30 | TRBD2
TGTGCCAGCAGTGGGTCCGGACAGGAAATCACCGGGGAGCTGTTTTTT | CASSGSGQEITGELFF | NA | TRBJ2-2 | TRBV2 | TRBD1
TGTGCCAGTAGGGGGGGGCGTGGGACCTATGGCTACACCTTC | CASRGGRGTYGYTF | NA | TRBJ1-2 | TRBV19 | NA
TGCGCCAGCAGCCTCGGACAGGGTTCAGATACGCAGTATTTT | CASSLGQGSDTQYF | once | TRBJ2-3 | TRBV5-1 | TRBD1
TGTGCCAGCAGCCCCCGAGGTGGGACCCAGTACTTC | CASSPRGGTQYF | NA | TRBJ2-5 | TRBV6-5 | NA
TGTGCCAGCAGCTTAGTCAGGGGACAGCCCCAGCATTTT | CASSLVRGQPQHF | NA | TRBJ1-5 | TRBV7-8 | NA
TGTGCCAGCAGCCAAGGCTGGGACTCTGAGCAGTTCTTC | CASSQGWDSEQFF | NA | TRBJ2-1 | TRBV14 | NA
TGTGCCAGCAGCTTGGTGGGACAGGGGTTGGACTACACCTTC | CASSLVGQGLDYTF | NA | TRBJ1-2 | TRBV5-4 | TRBD1
TGTGCCAGCAGCCCCAGCGTCACGGCCCACGAGCAGTACTTC | CASSPSVTAHEQYF | NA | TRBJ2-7 | TRBV9 | NA
TGTGCCAGCAGTGGAACAGGGGGAAAATCGCACACCGGGGAGCTGTTTTTT | CASSGTGGKSHTGELFF | NA | TRBJ2-2 | TRBV6-4 | TRBD1
TGTGCCAGCAGCCCAACCCCACTTTCTAGCACAGATACGCAGTATTTT | CASSPTPLSSTDTQYF | few | TRBJ2-3 | TRBV9 | NA
TGTGCCAGTTCCCCCGAGATGTACACTGAAGCTTTCTTT | CASSPEMYTEAFF | NA | TRBJ1-1 | TRBV19 | NA
TGCGCCAGCAGCCAAGATCCGGACAGGGGAACCTACGAGCAGTACTTC | CASSQDPDRGTYEQYF | NA | TRBJ2-7 | TRBV4-3 | TRBD1
TGTGCCAGCAGCGTTCCGAAAAATGGGGAACAGGGGATCGACTATGGCTACACCTTC | CASSVPKNGEQGIDYGYTF | once | TRBJ1-2 | TRBV9 | TRBD1
TGTGCCAGCAGTGAACAGAGCTCTGGGGCCAACGTCCTGACTTTC | CASSEQSSGANVLTF | NA | TRBJ2-6 | TRBV6-4 | NA
TGTGCCAGCAGTGAACGGGGTTCTAACTATGGCTACACCTTC | CASSERGSNYGYTF | NA | TRBJ1-2 | TRBV6-1 | NA
TGTGCCAGCAGCCACAAAGGGACCGGGACTGTATACTACGAGCAGTACTTC | CASSHKGTGTVYYEQYF | NA | TRBJ2-7 | TRBV14 | NA
TGTGCCAGCAGCCTTACGGTGGGCGATCGCAGGGCCTATAATTCACCCCTCCACTTT | CASSLTVGDRRAYNSPLHF | NA | TRBJ1-6 | TRBV7-2 | NA
TGTGCCAGCAGTGAATTAGGAGGCTCTGAGACCGGGGAGCTGTTTTTT | CASSELGGSETGELFF | once | TRBJ2-2 | TRBV25-1 | NA
TGTGCCAGCAGCTCTGCCTCAACGGGGTACAATGAGCAGTTCTTC | CASSSASTGYNEQFF | NA | TRBJ2-1 | TRBV7-3 | NA
TGTGCCAGCAGCGCAAGCGGGACTAGCGGGGGGAAGATCTACAATGAGCAGTTCTTC | CASSASGTSGGKIYNEQFF | NA | TRBJ2-1 | TRBV9 | TRBD2
TGCGCCAGCAGCCCTGGGACTATGAGCTCCTACGAGCAGTACTTC | CASSPGTMSSYEQYF | NA | TRBJ2-7 | TRBV5-1 | TRBD2
TGTGCTAGCAGCTTATATAGCGGGGGGGCCTCAGATACGCAGTATTTT | CASSLYSGGASDTQYF | NA | TRBJ2-3 | TRBV7-7 | TRBD2
TGTGCCAGCTCACGGTCGGGTCCATCAGATACGCAGTATTTT | CASSRSGPSDTQYF | NA | TRBJ2-3 | TRBV18 | NA
TGTGCCAGCAGTTACGGTCTGGGCTATAATGAAAAACTGTTTTTT | CASSYGLGYNEKLFF | NA | TRBJ1-4 | TRBV6-6 | NA
TGCAGCGCCTCGGGGGATGGCTACACCTTC | CSASGDGYTF | NA | TRBJ1-2 | TRBV29-1 | NA
TGTGCCAGCAGCGTAGGGACAGATGGTTCACCCCTCCACTTT | CASSVGTDGSPLHF | once | TRBJ1-6 | TRBV9 | NA
TGCGCCAGCAGCCACCTCTCCCCCCTTTATGGCTACACCTTC | CASSHLSPLYGYTF | NA | TRBJ1-2 | TRBV4-1 | NA
TGCAGCGTTGAGGCCCCGACAGGGATAGGCTACACCTTC | CSVEAPTGIGYTF | NA | TRBJ1-2 | TRBV29-1 | TRBD1
TGTGCCAGCGAACCGGGGTTGGGCTGGGGGAACACTGAAGCTTTCTTT | CASEPGLGWGNTEAFF | NA | TRBJ1-1 | TRBV5-4 | NA
TGTGCCAGCAGTTTCGGGACTAGCGGAGATACGCAGTATTTT | CASSFGTSGDTQYF | NA | TRBJ2-3 | TRBV27 | TRBD2
TGCGCCAGCAGCTTGCCAGGTGGGACAGGGGGTATGAACACTGAAGCTTTCTTT | CASSLPGGTGGMNTEAFF | NA | TRBJ1-1 | TRBV5-1 | TRBD1
TGTGCCATCAGTGAGTCAGGGGCTGAAGCTTTCTTT | CAISESGAEAFF | NA | TRBJ1-1 | TRBV10-3 | NA
TGCGCCAGCAGCCGCTTACAGGGAACCTCCTACGAGCAGTACTTC | CASSRLQGTSYEQYF | once | TRBJ2-7 | TRBV4-1 | NA
TGTGCCAGCAGCTTAGGACAGCACTACGAGCAGTACTTC | CASSLGQHYEQYF | NA | TRBJ2-7 | TRBV7-6 | NA
TGTGCCAGCAGCAAGGGCGGGGGGGTATATGAAAAACTGTTTTTT | CASSKGGGVYEKLFF | NA | TRBJ1-4 | TRBV7-8 | NA
TGTGCCACGGGACAGGGCGCGGGGTCCCTCCACTTT | CATGQGAGSLHF | NA | TRBJ1-6 | TRBV13 | TRBD1
TGCAGCGTTACTGGGGAAGGAGGGCAGCCCCAGCATTTT | CSVTGEGGQPQHF | NA | TRBJ1-5 | TRBV29-1 | NA
TGTGCCAGTAGTACAAACCAGGGGGCGGCCTCCTACGAGCAGTACTTC | CASSTNQGAASYEQYF | NA | TRBJ2-7 | TRBV19 | TRBD1